The clone carrying this TCR beta chain was observed a few times. The target antigen is unknown. The sample comes from a study of post-analysis software for immune sequencing data. Across the whole study: Included among the disease courses, which were recorded for the cohort, were relapsing-remitting, secondary progressive and progressive-relapsing multiple sclerosis.

TCR beta libraries were prepared from cDNA with unique molecular identifiers. The yield from approximately 1 to 10 million T cells was around 500,000 cDNA molecules in total. From the PCR reads, TCRdb called clonotypes with MiXCR, one entry per CDR3 protein. The sample lists over 300,000 distinct CDR3 sequences; roughly 35% were seen once. Whole-study results and caveats: The five TRBV segments detected at higher frequency in patients than in controls included TRBV5-6, TRBV5-1 and TRBV20-1.

V lost 1 base to trimming and J lost 7 bases; unmatched junction nucleotides: 4. Per the germline V gene, CDR1 is LGHDT and CDR2 is YNNKEL (reference sequence). CDR3 length: 15 amino acids. Sequenced material: blood. This TCR came from a girl aged 5-17 years with multiple sclerosis. This rearrangement joins TRBV3-1 to TRBJ2-5; 12 positions agree with TRBD2. In DNA form, the CDR3 reads TGTGCCAGCAGCCAAGGACTAGCGGGGGAAGGGACCCAGTACTTC. Translated: CASSQGLAGEGTQYF.